Reported below is one T cell receptor beta chain. As yet, its antigen is unknown. These data come from a study of T cell repertoires in cytomegalovirus infection. Study details: Researchers turned to recently identified HLA-C-restricted CMV epitopes as well as well-studied HLA-B-restricted ones. A matching HLA type, together with CMV infection, was signaled by public TCR beta signatures. Whole-study results and caveats: HLA-C-restricted CMV clonotypes gave the most frequent clonotype in two of eight donors.

TCRdb passed the reads through MiXCR, listing each CDR3 protein once. This table holds over 120,000 distinct CDR3 sequences, 32% found once. The CDR3 consists of 15 residues. J was trimmed by 11 bases and V by 4 bases; bases with no gene match: 11. Germline V gene data show CDR1 as SGHNT and CDR2 as YENEEA. The sample consisted of CD8+ T cells from cultured PBMCs, taken from culture after CMV antigen stimulation. This receptor was obtained from a human donor in good health (CMV status not recorded). Some clones in this sample may be carry-over from other donors' samples. The rearrangement links TRBV11-3 to TRBJ1-6; 7 positions agree with TRBD1. CDR3 residues: CASSSDPGQRTPLHF. The CDR3 DNA reads TGTGCCAGCAGCTCCGACCCGGGACAGAGGACACCCCTCCACTTT. The whole variable domain, remainder taken from reference TRBV11-3 and TRBJ1-6, is EAGVVQSPRYKIIEKKQPVAFWCNPISGHNTLYWYLQNLGQGPELLIRYENEEAVDDSQLPKDRFSAERLKGVDSTLKIQPAELGDSAVYLCASSSDPGQRTPLHFGNGTRLTVT.